The rows below give T cell receptor beta chains drawn from one sample of a study of blood T cell repertoires in COVID-19. Only in-frame clones appear in the TCRdb table, and some are missing; sequencing was by immunoSEQ multiplex PCR. The table records under 350,000 clones, around 89% of them present only once. The sample taken for sequencing was peripheral blood. Receptor source: a man aged 35-49 years with acute or convalescent COVID-19. Each CDR3 is given with its conserved first and last residue. D genes are given only for firm matches. A clone size is listed for some rows: how often the clone was seen (once, few, many), or a class if it is expanded.

abundance | j_gene | d_gene | v_gene | CDR3aa | CDR3nt
. | TRBJ1-1 | . | TRBV7-2 | CASSPQMGQGTEAFF | TGTGCCAGCAGCCCCCAGATGGGGCAGGGCACTGAAGCTTTCTTT
few | TRBJ1-3 | . | TRBV9 | CASSPAGVGNTIYF | TGTGCCAGCAGCCCAGCCGGAGTCGGAAACACCATATATTTT
once | TRBJ1-1 | . | TRBV5-4 | CASSREGGRNTEAFF | TGTGCCAGCAGCCGGGAGGGTGGGCGGAACACTGAAGCTTTCTTT
. | TRBJ1-1 | . | TRBV5-8 | CASSFRAGNTEAFF | TGTGCCAGCAGCTTCAGGGCCGGGAACACTGAAGCTTTCTTT
. | TRBJ1-5 | TRBD1 | TRBV27 | CASSSSGTGGYWQPQHF | TGTGCCAGCAGTTCCTCTGGGACAGGGGGATACTGGCAGCCCCAGCATTTT
. | TRBJ2-3 | . | TRBV2 | CASSPPGDTQYF | TGTGCCAGCAGCCCCCCGGGGGATACGCAGTATTTT
. | TRBJ1-1 | TRBD1 | TRBV7-9 | CASSLEGARGTEAFF | TGTGCCAGCAGCTTAGAGGGGGCGCGGGGCACTGAAGCTTTCTTT
. | TRBJ1-2 | . | TRBV7-5 | CVRSFPRGALGYTF | TGTGTCAGAAGCTTTCCCCGGGGGGCGCTTGGCTACACCTTC
few | TRBJ1-4 | . | TRBV30 | CAWSVQQGNEKLFF | TGTGCCTGGAGTGTACAACAGGGTAATGAAAAACTGTTTTTT
. | TRBJ1-2 | . | TRBV3-1/TRBV3-2 | CASSQDRGSYGYTF | TGTGCCAGCAGCCAAGATCGCGGCAGCTATGGCTACACCTTC
. | TRBJ1-2 | TRBD1 | TRBV5-1 | CASSLMTGGPNYGYTF | TGCGCCAGCAGCTTGATGACAGGGGGCCCCAACTATGGCTACACCTTC
. | TRBJ1-6 | . | TRBV12-3/TRBV12-4 | CATQQGLGSPLHF | TGTGCCACCCAACAGGGCCTCGGTTCACCCCTCCACTTT
. | TRBJ1-1 | . | TRBV6-1 | CASSEMYLNTEAFF | TGTGCCAGCAGTGAAATGTACTTGAACACTGAAGCTTTCTTT
once | TRBJ1-4 | . | TRBV10-3 | CAISGEREKLFF | TGTGCCATCAGCGGAGAGAGGGAAAAACTGTTTTTT
. | TRBJ1-2 | TRBD1 | TRBV7-6 | CASSQGGTGSIGYTF | TGTGCCAGCAGCCAAGGGGGGACAGGGTCTATCGGCTACACCTTC
. | TRBJ1-4 | TRBD1 | TRBV19 | CASSTLRDREGEKLFF | TGTGCCAGTAGTACCCTCCGGGACAGGGAAGGAGAAAAACTGTTTTTT
. | TRBJ1-2 | . | TRBV6-2/TRBV6-3 | CASSYEGNYGYTF | TGTGCCAGCAGTTACGAGGGTAACTATGGCTACACCTTC
. | TRBJ2-7 | TRBD1 | TRBV30 | CAWSVGQGAPLEQYF | TGTGCCTGGAGTGTAGGACAGGGGGCGCCTCTCGAGCAGTACTTC
. | TRBJ2-7 | TRBD1 | TRBV27 | CASRDRVDEQYF | TGTGCCAGCAGGGACAGGGTTGACGAGCAGTACTTC
once | TRBJ2-1 | . | TRBV6-1 | CASSDRRGENEQFF | TGTGCCAGCAGTGATCGCAGGGGTGAGAATGAGCAGTTCTTC
once | TRBJ2-2 | TRBD1 | TRBV13 | CASSLPGQAGELFF | TGTGCCAGCAGCTTACCCGGACAGGCCGGGGAGCTGTTTTTT
. | TRBJ1-1 | . | TRBV29-1 | CSVGPQETEAFF | TGCAGCGTTGGGCCCCAGGAAACTGAAGCTTTCTTT
. | TRBJ2-3 | . | TRBV24-1 | CATSDFPTTSTDTQYF | TGTGCCACCAGTGATTTCCCGACAACCAGCACAGATACGCAGTATTTT
. | TRBJ1-5 | . | TRBV10-3 | CAISEGGYSNQPQHF | TGTGCCATCAGTGAGGGAGGGTATAGCAATCAGCCCCAGCATTTT
. | TRBJ1-4 | . | TRBV6-4 | CASRLRVDDEKLFF | TGTGCCAGCCGCCTGAGGGTCGATGATGAAAAACTGTTTTTT